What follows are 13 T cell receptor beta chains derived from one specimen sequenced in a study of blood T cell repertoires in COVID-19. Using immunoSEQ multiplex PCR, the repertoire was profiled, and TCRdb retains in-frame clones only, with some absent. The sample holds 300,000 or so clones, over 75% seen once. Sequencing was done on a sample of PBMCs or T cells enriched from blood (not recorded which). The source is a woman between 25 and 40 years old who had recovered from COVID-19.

CDR3 region: CASSPLGGGPHTQYF. CDR3 nucleotides: TGTGCCAGTAGTCCCCTCGGCGGGGGGCCCCATACGCAGTATTTT. The chain joins TRBV19 to TRBJ2-3, with 8 positions matching TRBD2. Germline CDR1 is LNHDA and CDR2 is SQIVND (reference sequence). This CDR3 is built from 15 residues. V trimming: 5 bases; J trimming: 7 bases; junction bases outside the gene matches: 11.

The CDR3: CAWGAQGGNQPQHF. The CDR3, as DNA: TGTGCCTGGGGGGCTCAGGGCGGCAATCAGCCCCAGCATTTT. The chain recombines TRBV30 with TRBJ1-5; D may be TRBD1 (5 bases). The CDR3 length is 14 residues. CDR1 and CDR2 from the germline V gene are GTSNPN and SVGIG (reference sequence). V shed 5 bases and J shed 2 bases, with 13 bases lying between them. Filled out from reference TRBV30 and TRBJ1-5, the complete variable domain reads SQTIHQWPATLVQPVGSPLSLECTVEGTSNPNLYWYRQAAGRGLQLLFYSVGIGQISSEVPQNLSASRPQDRQFILSSKKLLLSDSGFYLCAWGAQGGNQPQHFGDGTRLSIL.

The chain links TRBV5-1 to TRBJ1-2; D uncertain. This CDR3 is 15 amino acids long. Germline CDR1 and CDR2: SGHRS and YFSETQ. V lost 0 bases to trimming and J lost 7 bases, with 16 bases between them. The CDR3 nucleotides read TGCGCCAGCAGCTTGGCCCTGGAGGGAGAGGGTGGCTACACCTTC. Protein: CASSLALEGEGGYTF.

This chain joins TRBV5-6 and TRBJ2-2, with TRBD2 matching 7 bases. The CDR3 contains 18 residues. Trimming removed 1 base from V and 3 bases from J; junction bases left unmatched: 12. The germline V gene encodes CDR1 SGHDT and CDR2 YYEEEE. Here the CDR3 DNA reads TGTGCCAGCAGCTTGTTTGGCAGGGAGGGTGTTTACACCGGGGAGCTGTTTTTT. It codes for CASSLFGREGVYTGELFF.

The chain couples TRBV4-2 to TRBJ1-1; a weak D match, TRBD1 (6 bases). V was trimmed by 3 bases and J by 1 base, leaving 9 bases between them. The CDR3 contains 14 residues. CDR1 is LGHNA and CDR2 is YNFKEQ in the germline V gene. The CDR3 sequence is CASSQRTANTEAFF. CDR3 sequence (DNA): TGTGCCAGCAGCCAGAGGACAGCGAACACTGAAGCTTTCTTT.

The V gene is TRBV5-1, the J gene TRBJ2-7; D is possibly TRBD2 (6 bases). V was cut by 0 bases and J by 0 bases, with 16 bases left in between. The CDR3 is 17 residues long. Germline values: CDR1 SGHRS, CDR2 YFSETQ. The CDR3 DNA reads TGCGCCAGCAGCTTGGTCGGGGGAGCTAGGTACTCCTACGAGCAGTACTTC. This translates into CASSLVGGARYSYEQYF.

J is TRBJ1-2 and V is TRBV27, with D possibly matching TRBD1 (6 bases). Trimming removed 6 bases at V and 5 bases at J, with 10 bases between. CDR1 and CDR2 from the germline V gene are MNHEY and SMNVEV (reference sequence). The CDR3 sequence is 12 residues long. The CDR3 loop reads CASRQGYYGYTF. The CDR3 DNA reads TGTGCCAGCAGACAGGGCTATTATGGCTACACCTTC.

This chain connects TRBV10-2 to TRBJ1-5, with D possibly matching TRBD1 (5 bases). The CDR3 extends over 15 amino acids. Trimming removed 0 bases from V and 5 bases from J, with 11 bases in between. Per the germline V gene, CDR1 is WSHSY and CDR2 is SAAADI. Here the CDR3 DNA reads TGCGCCAGCAGTGAGTCGGGCGGGGGTTATCAGCCCCAGCATTTT. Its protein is CASSESGGGYQPQHF.

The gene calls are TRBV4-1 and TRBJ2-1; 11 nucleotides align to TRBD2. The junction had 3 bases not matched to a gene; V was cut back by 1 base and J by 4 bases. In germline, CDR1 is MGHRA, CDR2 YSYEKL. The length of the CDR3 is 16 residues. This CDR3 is CASSQGPSGGYNEQFF. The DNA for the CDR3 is TGCGCCAGCAGCCAAGGCCCTAGCGGGGGGTACAATGAGCAGTTCTTC.

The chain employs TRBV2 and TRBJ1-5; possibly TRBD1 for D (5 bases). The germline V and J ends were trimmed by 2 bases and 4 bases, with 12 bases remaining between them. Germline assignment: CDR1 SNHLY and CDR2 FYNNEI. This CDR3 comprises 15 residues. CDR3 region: CASSEFAGPNQPQHF. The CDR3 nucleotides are TGTGCCAGCAGTGAATTCGCGGGGCCTAATCAGCCCCAGCATTTT.

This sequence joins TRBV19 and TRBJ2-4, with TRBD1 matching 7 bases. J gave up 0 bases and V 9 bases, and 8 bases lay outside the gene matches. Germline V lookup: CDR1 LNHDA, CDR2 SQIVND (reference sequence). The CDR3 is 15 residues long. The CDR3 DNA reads TGTGCCAGCCAACAGGGGCCGTTAGCCAAAAACATTCAGTACTTC. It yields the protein CASQQGPLAKNIQYF.

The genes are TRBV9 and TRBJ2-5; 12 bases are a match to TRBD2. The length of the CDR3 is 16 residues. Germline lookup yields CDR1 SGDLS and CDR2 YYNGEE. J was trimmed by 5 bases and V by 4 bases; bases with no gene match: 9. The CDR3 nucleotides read TGTGCCAGCAGCTACGTTTCTAGCGGGGGGGTGGAGACCCAGTACTTC. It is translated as CASSYVSSGGVETQYF.

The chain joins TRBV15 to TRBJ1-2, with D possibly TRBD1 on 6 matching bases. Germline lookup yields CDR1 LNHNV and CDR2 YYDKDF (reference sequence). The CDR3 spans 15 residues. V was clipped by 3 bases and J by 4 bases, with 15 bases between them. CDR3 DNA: TGTGCCACCAGCAGGGATTCCGCCAGGGGCTATGGCTACACCTTC. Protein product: CATSRDSARGYGYTF.